This TCR beta chain was observed in a study of blood T cell repertoires in COVID-19. On the study more broadly: Some COVID-19 samples were acute and others convalescent; all came from the United States, Italy and Spain. Nucleic acid was either cDNA or gDNA, and it came from T cells, B-cell-depleted T cells, or PBMCs.

In the source study's methods: Reference gene primers were amplified, and this amplification served to estimate nucleated cell counts. Sequenced by immunoSEQ multiplex PCR; TCRdb stores in-frame clones only, minus some. Clone size and the V and J calls come from that table; the DNA yielded D and trimming. The sample yields 150,000 or so clones, 80% to 95% seen once. This clonotype was sampled from a woman between 45 and 60 years old with acute or convalescent COVID-19. The sequenced material came from peripheral blood.

This CDR3 is CASSFRLAGAGDTQYF. In DNA, the CDR3 is TGTGCCAGCAGCTTCAGACTAGCGGGAGCAGGAGATACGCAGTATTTT. The chain uses TRBV7-2 and TRBJ2-3, with 12 positions matching TRBD2. The germline V gene has CDR1 SGHTA and CDR2 FQGNSA. This CDR3 spans 16 amino acids. Trimming cost V 3 bases and J 5 bases; bases outside gene matches: 6.